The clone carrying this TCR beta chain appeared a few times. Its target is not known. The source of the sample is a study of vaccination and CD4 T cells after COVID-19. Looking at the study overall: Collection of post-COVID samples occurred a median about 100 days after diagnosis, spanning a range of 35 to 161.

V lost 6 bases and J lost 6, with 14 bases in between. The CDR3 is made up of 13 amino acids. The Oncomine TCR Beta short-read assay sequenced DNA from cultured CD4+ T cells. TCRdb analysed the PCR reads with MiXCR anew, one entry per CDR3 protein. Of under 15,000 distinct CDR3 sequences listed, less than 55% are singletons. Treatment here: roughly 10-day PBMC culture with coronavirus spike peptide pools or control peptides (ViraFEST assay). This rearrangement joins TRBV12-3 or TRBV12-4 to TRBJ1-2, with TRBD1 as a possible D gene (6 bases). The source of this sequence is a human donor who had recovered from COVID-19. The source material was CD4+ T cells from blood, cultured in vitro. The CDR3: CASRDGTRNGYTF. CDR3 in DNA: TGTGCCAGCAGAGACGGGACAAGGAATGGCTACACCTTC.